This entry lists 20 T cell receptor beta chains sequenced from one sample in a study of blood T cell repertoires in COVID-19. TCRdb's table, derived via immunoSEQ multiplex PCR, lists solely in-frame clones and lacks some. The sample shows tens of thousands of clones, about 83% of them seen only once. The sequenced material came from peripheral blood. All receptors derive from a human donor in a cohort sampled during active COVID-19.

The rearrangement links TRBV2 to TRBJ1-5; 8 bases are a match to TRBD1. J was trimmed by 6 bases and V by 6 bases; bases with no gene match: 7. CDR3 length: 14 amino acids. Germline V CDR1 and CDR2: SNHLY, FYNNEI. Here the CDR3 DNA reads TGTGCCAGCAGCTACGGACAGGGCGGTCAGCCCCAGCATTTT. Its translation: CASSYGQGGQPQHF. The whole variable domain, filled in from reference TRBV2 and TRBJ1-5, reads EPEVTQTPSHQVTQMGQEVILRCVPISNHLYFYWYRQILGQKVEFLVSFYNNEISEKSEIFDDQFSVERPDGSNFTLKIRSTKLEDSAMYFCASSYGQGGQPQHFGDGTRLSIL.

CDR3 DNA: TGTGCCAGCTCACCTCCAGGGACAGGGAGGGGCACTGAAGCTTTCTTT. This encodes CASSPPGTGRGTEAFF. The V call is TRBV18, the J call TRBJ1-1, with 9 bases lining up with TRBD1. Germline CDR1 reads KGHSH; CDR2 reads LQKENI. The V and J ends lost 3 bases and 4 bases, in that order; junction bases with no gene match: 9. This CDR3 has 16 amino acids.

The V and J genes are TRBV6-5 and TRBJ2-3, with D possibly matching TRBD2 (6 bases). Trimming took off 5 bases at V and 2 bases at J, with 11 bases between the two ends. CDR1 is MNHEY and CDR2 is SVGAGI in the germline V gene. CDR3 length: 14 residues. CDR3 nucleotides: TGTGCCAGCAGTCCACCGGGAGACACAGATACGCAGTATTTT. Protein product: CASSPPGDTDTQYF.

V gene TRBV28 combines with J gene TRBJ1-2, with no clear D. This CDR3 contains 14 residues. CDR1 is MDHEN, CDR2 SYDVKM, per germline. The germline V and J ends were trimmed by 5 bases and 0 bases, with 10 bases remaining between them. Written as DNA, the CDR3 is TGTGCCAGCAGTCCAGGCTCCGCTAACTATGGCTACACCTTC. Translated: CASSPGSANYGYTF.

The chain joins TRBV7-2 to TRBJ2-2; perhaps TRBD2 as D (5 bases). Germline CDR1 and CDR2: SGHTA and FQGNSA. The V end was cut by 3 bases, the J end by 1 base, with 6 bases between. CDR3 size: 14 residues. CDR3 nucleotides: TGTGCCAGCAGCTTTAGCGAGAACACCGGGGAGCTGTTTTTT. Amino acid sequence: CASSFSENTGELFF.

The chain couples TRBV6-5 to TRBJ2-1; 9 bases are a match to TRBD2. CDR1 and CDR2 (germline): MNHEY, SVGAGI. V was clipped by 6 bases and J by 4 bases; unmatched bases: 1. CDR3 length equals 13 residues. The CDR3 sequence: CASSLAGYNEQFF. The CDR3 bases are TGTGCCAGCAGCCTAGCGGGGTACAATGAGCAGTTCTTC.

The chain is built from TRBV6-2 or TRBV6-3 and TRBJ2-5; D is unresolved. With 6 bases removed from V and 5 bases from J, the gap between germline ends came to 10 bases. The germline V gene encodes CDR1 MNHEY and CDR2 SVGEGT. CDR3 size: 12 residues. This CDR3 reads CASSLAAETQYF. CDR3 coding DNA: TGTGCCAGCAGCCTCGCGGCGGAGACCCAGTACTTC.

This chain connects TRBV25-1 to TRBJ1-1; TRBD1 aligns across 7 bases. This CDR3 spans 15 amino acids. V lost 4 bases to trimming and J lost 0 bases; unmatched junction nucleotides: 5. Germline CDR1 MGHDK, CDR2 SYGVNS. The CDR3 coding sequence is TGTGCCAGCAGTGTTCCGGGACAGTTGAACACTGAAGCTTTCTTT. It is translated as CASSVPGQLNTEAFF.

This clone came up a few times. This rearrangement joins TRBV12-5 to TRBJ1-2; TRBD1 might be the D (5 bases). V was trimmed by 5 bases and J by 2 bases, leaving 18 bases between them. Germline CDR1 reads LGHNT; CDR2 reads FRNRAP. CDR3 length: 16 residues. Here the CDR3 reads CASGPATRGGNYGYTF. The CDR3 coding sequence is TGTGCTAGTGGTCCAGCCACGAGGGGAGGGAACTATGGCTACACCTTC.

This clone is judged medium-sized. The chain couples TRBV18 to TRBJ1-3; 7 nucleotides match TRBD1. With V trimmed by 2 bases and J by 3 bases, 4 bases remained unmatched. Germline lookup yields CDR1 KGHSH and CDR2 LQKENI. CDR3 length equals 15 residues. The DNA for the CDR3 is TGTGCCAGCTCACCATTAGGGGGCAATGGAAACACCATATATTTT. This encodes CASSPLGGNGNTIYF.

This clone is a singleton in its sample. The chain recombines TRBV19 with TRBJ1-5; D not certain. The V gene's germline CDR1 is LNHDA and CDR2 SQIVND (reference sequence). This CDR3 is built from 15 residues. V dropped 6 bases and J dropped 2 bases, with 14 bases sitting between them. DNA for the CDR3: TGTGCCAGTAGCCTTATTGACTTAGGCAATCAGCCCCAGCATTTT. Translation gives CASSLIDLGNQPQHF.

This sequence joins TRBV15 and TRBJ1-1, with a possible D match to TRBD1 (6 bases). Deletions cut 0 bases from V and 5 bases from J, with 13 bases between. The CDR3 sequence is 15 residues long. Germline CDR1 reads LNHNV; CDR2 reads YYDKDF (reference sequence). Here the CDR3 DNA reads TGTGCCACCAGCAGAGACCTAGAAGGGGGAACTGAAGCTTTCTTT. Translation: CATSRDLEGGTEAFF. Using reference TRBV15 and TRBJ1-1 for the parts outside the CDR3, the full variable domain is DAMVIQNPRYQVTQFGKPVTLSCSQTLNHNVMYWYQQKSSQAPKLLFHYYDKDFNNEADTPDNFQSRRPNTSFCFLDIRSPGLGDTAMYLCATSRDLEGGTEAFFGQGTRLTVV.

V is TRBV18 and J is TRBJ1-4; D may be TRBD1 (6 bases). Germline V gene sequence: CDR1 KGHSH, CDR2 LQKENI. Trimming shortened V by 4 bases and J by 8 bases, and 17 bases separated the two germline ends. The CDR3 runs 15 residues. This CDR3 is CASSLSRATGEKLFF. The CDR3 DNA follows: TGTGCCAGCTCACTCTCCAGGGCCACAGGGGAAAAACTGTTTTTT.

This chain joins TRBV5-3 and TRBJ1-5; TRBD1 aligns across 9 bases. TRBV5-3 is an open reading frame, and its role is uncertain. The ends lost 4 bases at V and 6 bases at J; junction bases unmatched: 8. The CDR3 has 15 residues. CDR3 region: CARSTRTGEVQPQHF. CDR3 DNA sequence: TGTGCCAGAAGCACCCGGACAGGGGAAGTTCAGCCCCAGCATTTT.

The chain is built from TRBV12-3 or TRBV12-4 and TRBJ1-5; D gene ambiguous. The CDR3 is 13 residues long. V was shortened by 3 bases and J by 8 bases, with 11 bases between the two germline ends. CDR3 amino acids: CASSFSTREPQHF. CDR3 DNA sequence: TGTGCCAGCAGTTTTAGTACGCGGGAGCCCCAGCATTTT.

The chain combines TRBV20-1 with TRBJ2-5; no firm D call. The ends were cut back, 5 bases at V and 7 bases at J, with 11 bases in the middle. CDR1 DFQATT and CDR2 SNEGSKA come from the germline V gene (reference sequence). CDR3 length: 11 amino acids. The CDR3 loop is CSASLPGTQYF. In nucleotides, the CDR3 is TGCAGTGCTTCCCTCCCGGGGACCCAGTACTTC.

This clone turned up a few times. V and J are TRBV19 and TRBJ1-1, with TRBD1 matching 9 bases. With 6 bases clipped from V and 3 bases from J, the junction kept 5 bases outside the gene matches. The germline V gene has CDR1 LNHDA and CDR2 SQIVND (reference sequence). CDR3 length equals 14 residues. In DNA, the CDR3 is TGTGCCAGTAGGAGGACAGGGGAGGACACTGAAGCTTTCTTT. Translated: CASRRTGEDTEAFF.

J is TRBJ1-4 and V is TRBV10-3; D unresolved. The germline CDR1 and CDR2 sequences are ENHRY and SYGVKD. V lost 3 bases to trimming and J lost 1 base, with 21 bases between them. This CDR3 is 19 amino acids long. CDR3 coding DNA: TGTGCCATCAGTGATGGCATTAGAGGTCCCTCGAGAACTAATGAAAAACTGTTTTTT. Its translation is CAISDGIRGPSRTNEKLFF.

The CDR3 here is CASSHGAGGTEAFF. CDR3 DNA: TGTGCCAGCAGCCACGGGGCGGGGGGCACTGAAGCTTTCTTT. This chain connects TRBV7-6 to TRBJ1-1; tentative D call: TRBD1 (5 bases). This CDR3 contains 14 residues. Germline V lookup: CDR1 SGHVS, CDR2 FNYEAQ. Trimming stripped 5 bases from V and 4 bases from J, with 14 bases between.

The chain has TRBV13 and TRBJ2-3; possibly TRBD2 for D (5 bases). Germline-derived CDR1 and CDR2 are PRHDT and FYEKMQ (reference sequence). Trimming cost V 3 bases and J 2 bases, with 12 bases left between them. The CDR3 consists of 15 residues. This CDR3 reads CASSFGLRTTDTQYF. The CDR3 DNA is TGTGCCAGCAGCTTCGGACTCAGAACCACAGATACGCAGTATTTT. The variable domain in full, with the rest retrieved from reference TRBV13 and TRBJ2-3, is AAGVIQSPRHLIKEKRETATLKCYPIPRHDTVYWYQQGPGQDPQFLISFYEKMQSDKGSIPDRFSAQQFSDYHSELNMSSLELGDSALYFCASSFGLRTTDTQYFGPGTRLTVL.